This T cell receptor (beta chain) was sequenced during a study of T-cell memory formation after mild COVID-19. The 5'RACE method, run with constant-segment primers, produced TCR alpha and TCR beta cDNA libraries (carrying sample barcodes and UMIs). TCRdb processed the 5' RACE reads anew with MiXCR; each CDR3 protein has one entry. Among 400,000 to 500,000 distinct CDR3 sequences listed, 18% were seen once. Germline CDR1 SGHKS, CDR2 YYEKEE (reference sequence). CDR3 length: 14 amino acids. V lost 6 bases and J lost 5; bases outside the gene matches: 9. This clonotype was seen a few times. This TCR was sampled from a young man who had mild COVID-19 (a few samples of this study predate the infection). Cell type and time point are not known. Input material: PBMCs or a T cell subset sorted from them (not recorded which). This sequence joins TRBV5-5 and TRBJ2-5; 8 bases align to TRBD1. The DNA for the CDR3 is TGTGCCAGCACCGGGACAGGACCTGTGGAGACCCAGTACTTC. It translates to CASTGTGPVETQYF.